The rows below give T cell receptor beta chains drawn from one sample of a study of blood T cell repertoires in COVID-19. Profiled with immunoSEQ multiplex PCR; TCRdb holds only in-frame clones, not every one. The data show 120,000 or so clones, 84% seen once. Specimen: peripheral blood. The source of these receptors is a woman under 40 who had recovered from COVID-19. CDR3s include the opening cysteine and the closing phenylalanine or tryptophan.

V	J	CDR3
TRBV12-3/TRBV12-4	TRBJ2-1	CASSFSQGTFF
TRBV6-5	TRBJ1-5	CASSYIRQGQPQHF
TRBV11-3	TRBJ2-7	CASSETGGLEQYF
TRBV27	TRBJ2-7	CASSLNRDEQYF
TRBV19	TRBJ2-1	CASSIGQGLSPQGEQFF
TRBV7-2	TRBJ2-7	CASSQGLSYEQYF
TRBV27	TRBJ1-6	CASSPTDRGNSPLHF
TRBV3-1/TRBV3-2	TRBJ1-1	CASSQGGLATEAFF
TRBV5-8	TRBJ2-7	CASWGPGSPYEQYF
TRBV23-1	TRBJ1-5	CASSQRDNNQPQHF
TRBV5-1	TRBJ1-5	CASSLALDQPQHF
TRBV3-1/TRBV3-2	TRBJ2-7	CASSHPDRGWYEQYF
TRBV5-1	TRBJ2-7	CASSLGTGGKPEQYF
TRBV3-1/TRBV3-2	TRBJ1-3	CASSRGQGASGNTIYF
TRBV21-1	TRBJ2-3	CASSTGLLEGTDTQYF
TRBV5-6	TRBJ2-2	CASSLGGGNTGELFF
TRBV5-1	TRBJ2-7	CASSPQGNEQYF
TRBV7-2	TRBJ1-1	CASSRGSVVAEAFF
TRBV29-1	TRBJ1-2	CSVDQGFGYTF
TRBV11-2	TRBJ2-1	CASSLVMSRTANEQFF
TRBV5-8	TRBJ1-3	CASSLYPQEENTIYF
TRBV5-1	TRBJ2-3	CASLAGGVTDTQYF
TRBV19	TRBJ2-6	CASSRGTAATRVNVLTF
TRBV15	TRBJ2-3	CATSRGGGLGGADTQYF
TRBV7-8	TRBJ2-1	CASSSTTSGLDSYNEQFF
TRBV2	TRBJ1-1	CASSDYTEAFF
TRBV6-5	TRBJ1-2	CASSYSRGRPGYTF
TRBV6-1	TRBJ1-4	CASSANRLLQATNEKLFF
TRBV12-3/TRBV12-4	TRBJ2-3	CASRRQVFDTQYF
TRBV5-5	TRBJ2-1	CASSYMDRGNEQFF
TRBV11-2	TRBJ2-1	CASSLDIAIHEQFF
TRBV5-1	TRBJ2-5	CASSPPKPGQGALDQETQYF
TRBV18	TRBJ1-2	CASSSRGRRYGYTF
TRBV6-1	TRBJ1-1	CASSDLQGAAEAFF
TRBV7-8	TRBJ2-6	CASSLGFRHSGANVLTF
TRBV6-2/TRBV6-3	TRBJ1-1	CASSNPGQGPGTEAFF
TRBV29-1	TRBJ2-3	CSVEDLDAGTQYF
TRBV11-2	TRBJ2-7	CASSSVLAGAGEQYF
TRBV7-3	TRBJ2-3	CASSPRGPTDTQYF
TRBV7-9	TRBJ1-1	CASSVGQGSTEAFF
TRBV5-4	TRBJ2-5	CASSTGLAYETQYF
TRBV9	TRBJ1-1	CASSFDGGTGAVNTEAFF
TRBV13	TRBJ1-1	CASSLGASTEAFF
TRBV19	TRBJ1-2	CASSTTGTADIYGYTF
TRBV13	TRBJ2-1	CASSLMGYKDSYNEQFF
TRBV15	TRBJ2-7	CATSRDFRGQGAIEQYF
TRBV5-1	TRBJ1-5	CASSPTGGRGNQPQHF
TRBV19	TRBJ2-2	CASSIGGRGAPGELFF
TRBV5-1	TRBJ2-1	CASSGGQGSYNEQFF
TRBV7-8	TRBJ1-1	CASSLATGGGPEAFF
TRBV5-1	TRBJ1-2	CASSPYKTGGPNNYGYTF
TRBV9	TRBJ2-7	CASSGPGDNEQYF
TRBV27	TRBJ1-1	CASSADRLNTEAFF
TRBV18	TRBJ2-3	CASSPRAPGTSEQTGTDTQYF
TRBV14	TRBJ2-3	CASSPSPGAYTQYF
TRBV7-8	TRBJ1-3	CASSLGARGQSSGNTIYF
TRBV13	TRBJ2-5	CASSSPPGTGEETQYF
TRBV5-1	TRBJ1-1	CASSFSPSSTEAFF
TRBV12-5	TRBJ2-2	CASGRTGGIHTGELFF